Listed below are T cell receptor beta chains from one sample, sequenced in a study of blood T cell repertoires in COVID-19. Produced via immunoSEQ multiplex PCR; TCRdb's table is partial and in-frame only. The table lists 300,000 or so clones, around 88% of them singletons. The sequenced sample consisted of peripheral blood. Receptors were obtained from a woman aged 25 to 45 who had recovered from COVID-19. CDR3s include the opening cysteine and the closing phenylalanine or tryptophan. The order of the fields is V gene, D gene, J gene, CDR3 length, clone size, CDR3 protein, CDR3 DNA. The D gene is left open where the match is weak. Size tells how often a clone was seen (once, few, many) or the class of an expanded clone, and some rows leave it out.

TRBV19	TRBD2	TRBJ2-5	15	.	CASSIGTSWGETQYF	TGTGCCAGTAGTATCGGGACTAGCTGGGGAGAGACCCAGTACTTC
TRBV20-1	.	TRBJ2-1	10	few	CSASQYEQFF	TGCAGTGCTAGCCAGTATGAGCAGTTCTTC
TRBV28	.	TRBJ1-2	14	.	CASSFPAEGNGYTF	TGTGCCAGCAGTTTCCCGGCGGAGGGGAATGGCTACACCTTC
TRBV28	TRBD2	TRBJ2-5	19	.	CASGKWGLAGKKGPQAQYF	TGTGCCAGCGGAAAGTGGGGACTAGCGGGGAAAAAGGGGCCCCAGGCCCAGTACTTC
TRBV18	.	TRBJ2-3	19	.	CASSHQPQGRASSTDTQYF	TGTGCCAGCTCACATCAACCTCAGGGCCGGGCCTCTAGCACAGATACGCAGTATTTT
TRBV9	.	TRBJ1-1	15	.	CASSVAEQGYTEAFF	TGTGCCAGCAGCGTAGCCGAACAGGGTTACACTGAAGCTTTCTTT
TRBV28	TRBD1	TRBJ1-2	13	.	CASSSTGVYGYTF	TGTGCCAGCAGTTCTACAGGGGTATATGGCTACACCTTC
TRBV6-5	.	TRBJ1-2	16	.	CASSWAWEGTNYGYTF	TGTGCCAGCAGTTGGGCTTGGGAGGGAACCAACTATGGCTACACCTTC
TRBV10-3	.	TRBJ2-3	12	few	CAIGAGTDTQYF	TGTGCCATCGGCGCGGGCACAGATACGCAGTATTTT
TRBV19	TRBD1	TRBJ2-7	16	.	CASSIGAGGFLHEQYF	TGTGCCAGTAGTATAGGGGCAGGGGGTTTTCTCCACGAGCAGTACTTC
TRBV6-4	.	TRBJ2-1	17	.	CASSLIFGPSHDNEQFF	TGTGCCAGCAGCCTAATTTTTGGGCCGAGTCACGACAATGAGCAGTTCTTC
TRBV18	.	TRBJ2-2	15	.	CASSLSTANTGELFF	TGTGCCAGCTCACTGAGCACGGCGAACACCGGGGAGCTGTTTTTT
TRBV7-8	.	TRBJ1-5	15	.	CASSLDSGGNQPQHF	TGTGCCAGCAGCTTAGATAGTGGCGGGAATCAGCCCCAGCATTTT
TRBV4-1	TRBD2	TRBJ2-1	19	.	CASSQDKRPLAGRSNEQFF	TGCGCCAGCAGCCAAGATAAGAGGCCTTTAGCGGGGCGCAGCAATGAGCAGTTCTTC
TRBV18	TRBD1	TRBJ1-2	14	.	CASSLNRGDYGYTF	TGTGCCAGCTCACTCAACAGGGGGGACTATGGCTACACCTTC
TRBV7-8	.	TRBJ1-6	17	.	CASSLVAASSYNSPLHF	TGTGCCAGCAGCTTAGTAGCGGCTAGCTCCTATAATTCACCCCTCCACTTT
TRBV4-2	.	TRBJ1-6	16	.	CASSQDVDTYNSPLHF	TGTGCCAGCAGCCAAGATGTGGACACCTATAATTCACCCCTCCACTTT
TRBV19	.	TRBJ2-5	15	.	CASSMAGGRQETQYF	TGTGCCAGTAGTATGGCAGGGGGGCGCCAAGAGACCCAGTACTTC
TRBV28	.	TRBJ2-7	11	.	CASRQSYEQYF	TGTGCCAGCAGGCAGTCCTACGAGCAGTACTTC
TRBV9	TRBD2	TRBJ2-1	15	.	CASSVGLAAYNEQFF	TGTGCCAGCAGCGTGGGCCTAGCGGCATACAATGAGCAGTTCTTC
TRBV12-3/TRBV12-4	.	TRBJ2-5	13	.	CASSVRAQETQYF	TGTGCCAGCAGTGTACGCGCCCAAGAGACCCAGTACTTC
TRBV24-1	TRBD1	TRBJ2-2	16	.	CATSDPGTGYNGELFF	TGTGCCACCAGTGACCCCGGGACAGGGTATAACGGGGAGCTGTTTTTT
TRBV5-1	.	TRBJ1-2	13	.	CASSLVTNYGYTF	TGCGCCAGCAGCTTGGTAACTAACTATGGCTACACCTTC
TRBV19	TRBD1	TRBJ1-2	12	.	CASRTGDYGYTF	TGTGCCAGTCGGACAGGGGACTATGGCTACACCTTC
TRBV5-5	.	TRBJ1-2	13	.	CASSLESGYGYTF	TGTGCCAGCAGCTTGGAATCAGGGTATGGCTACACCTTC
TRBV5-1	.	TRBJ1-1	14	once	CASSLRGSRGEAFF	TGCGCCAGCAGCTTGCGGGGATCCCGGGGGGAAGCTTTCTTT
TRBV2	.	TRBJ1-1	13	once	CASSQGPNTEAFF	TGTGCCAGCAGTCAAGGGCCGAACACTGAAGCTTTCTTT
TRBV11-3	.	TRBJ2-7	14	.	CASSSGGARYEQYF	TGTGCCAGCAGCTCTGGAGGGGCACGCTACGAGCAGTACTTC
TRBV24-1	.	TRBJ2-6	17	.	CATSDQTGSSGANVLTF	TGTGCCACCAGTGATCAAACAGGGTCATCTGGGGCCAACGTCCTGACTTTC
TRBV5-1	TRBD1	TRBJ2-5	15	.	CASSPGTDYQETQYF	TGCGCCAGCAGCCCCGGGACAGATTATCAAGAGACCCAGTACTTC
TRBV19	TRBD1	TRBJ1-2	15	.	CASSIGQGRAYGYTF	TGTGCCAGTAGTATCGGACAGGGGCGGGCCTATGGCTACACCTTC
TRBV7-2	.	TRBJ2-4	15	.	CASSLVYGGADIQYF	TGTGCCAGCAGCTTAGTGTACGGCGGAGCCGACATTCAGTACTTC
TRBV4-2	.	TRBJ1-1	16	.	CASSQDGRGRIAEAFF	TGTGCCAGCAGCCAAGATGGGAGGGGAAGGATCGCTGAAGCTTTCTTT
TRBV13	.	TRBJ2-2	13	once	CASSFLRGGELFF	TGTGCCAGCAGCTTCCTTCGAGGCGGGGAGCTGTTTTTT
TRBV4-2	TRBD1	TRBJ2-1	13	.	CATGQGNDNEQFF	TGTGCCACTGGACAGGGAAATGACAATGAGCAGTTCTTC
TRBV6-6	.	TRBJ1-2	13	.	CASSNNQGYGYTF	TGTGCCAGCAGTAATAACCAGGGGTATGGCTACACCTTC
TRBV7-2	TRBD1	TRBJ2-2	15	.	CASCFGTGDTGELFF	TGTGCCAGCTGCTTTGGGACAGGGGACACCGGGGAGCTGTTTTTT
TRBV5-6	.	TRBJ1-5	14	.	CASSLGASNQPQHF	TGTGCCAGCAGCTTGGGGGCCTCCAATCAGCCCCAGCATTTT
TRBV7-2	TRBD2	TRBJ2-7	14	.	CATSGTSGSNEQYF	TGTGCCACCTCGGGGACTAGCGGTTCCAACGAGCAGTACTTC
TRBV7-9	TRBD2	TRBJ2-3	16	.	CASTRGTSGGEDTQYF	TGTGCCAGCACCCGTGGGACTAGCGGGGGGGAGGATACGCAGTATTTT
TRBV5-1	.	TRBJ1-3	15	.	CASSLGWSSGNTIYF	TGCGCCAGCAGCTTGGGCTGGAGCTCTGGAAACACCATATATTTT
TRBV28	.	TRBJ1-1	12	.	CASSLSGRLGFF	TGTGCCAGCAGTTTATCGGGGAGATTAGGTTTCTTT
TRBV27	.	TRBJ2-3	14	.	CASRLTLASDTQYF	TGTGCCAGCAGATTAACGCTAGCTTCAGATACGCAGTATTTT
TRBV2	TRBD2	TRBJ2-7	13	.	CASKDGTRYEQYF	TGTGCCAGCAAGGATGGGACTAGATACGAGCAGTACTTC
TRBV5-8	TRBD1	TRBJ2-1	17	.	CASRHPGTGAYYNEQFF	TGTGCCAGCAGACACCCCGGGACAGGGGCTTACTACAATGAGCAGTTCTTC